These 22 T cell receptor beta chains share one sample of origin, sequenced in a study of shared clonotypes between healthy human individuals (dated by TCRdb to about 2020). The library was produced with the immunoSEQ multiplex PCR assay. TCRdb re-hosts the immuneACCESS table, in-frame sequences only. Its copies lack some clones; in the studies checked, an unresolved V gene accounts for under half of them, and the cause for the rest is not known. The sample table records about a million clones; 76% of these occur just once. Over 1.3% of the sample belongs to the ten largest clones. The sample was memory CD4+ T cells sorted from blood. Sample cell subset or site, as interpreted from the label and publication: CD45RA-negative fraction. These receptors were taken from a man aged 18 to 30 in good health.

This chain's CDR3 is CASSPGTHTGELFF. The DNA of the CDR3 is TGTGCCAGCAGCCCCGGGACCCACACCGGGGAGCTGTTTTTT. The chain combines TRBV6-4 with TRBJ2-2; the D call may be TRBD1 or TRBD2 (5 bases each). The germline CDR1 and CDR2 sequences are MRHNA and SNTAGT. The CDR3 has 14 residues. Trimming took 6 bases from V and 3 from J, leaving 11 bases between them.

At least ten counts were recorded for this clone. Other DNA sequences in the same sample also yield this CDR3. The V and J genes are TRBV30 and TRBJ1-4; D gene ambiguous. Per the germline V gene, CDR1 is GTSNPN and CDR2 is SVGIG (reference sequence). CDR3 length equals 12 residues. V shed 0 bases and J shed 7 bases, with 6 bases lying between them. For the CDR3, the DNA is TGTGCCTGGAGTGTATCGGGTGAAAAACTGTTTTTT. Protein: CAWSVSGEKLFF.

The chain recombines TRBV25-1 with TRBJ2-4; 10 nucleotides line up with TRBD1. This CDR3 is 15 amino acids long. Germline lookup yields CDR1 MGHDK and CDR2 SYGVNS. The V segment lost 3 bases and the J segment 9 bases; nucleotides outside the gene matches: 8. The CDR3 loop is CASSDDRGRDGIQYF. The CDR3 DNA follows: TGTGCCAGCAGTGACGACAGGGGGCGCGACGGCATTCAGTACTTC.

With respect to this clone: Other DNA sequences of this sample code for an identical CDR3. This chain links TRBV15 with TRBJ1-6; D not certain. CDR1 and CDR2 from the germline V gene are LNHNV and YYDKDF (reference sequence). V gave up 0 bases and J gave up 7 bases, with 7 bases separating them. The CDR3 totals 14 residues. As DNA, the CDR3 is TGTGCCACCAGCAGAGAGGCTAGCAATTCACCCCTCCACTTT. Amino acid sequence: CATSREASNSPLHF.

The chain carries TRBV29-1 and TRBJ2-7, with TRBD1 as a possible D gene (5 bases). The V end lost 0 bases, the J end lost 5 bases, and 14 bases lay between the germline ends. CDR1 and CDR2 from the germline V gene are SQVTM and ANQGSEA. The CDR3 runs 14 residues. The CDR3 DNA reads as TGCAGCGTTGAAGATCCGCGTTGGGGCCACGAGCAGTACTTC. As protein: CSVEDPRWGHEQYF.

The chain is built from TRBV29-1 and TRBJ1-2; no definite D call. CDR1 is SQVTM, CDR2 ANQGSEA, per germline. V lost 7 bases, J lost 8 bases, and 17 bases lay in between. This CDR3 has 12 residues. This chain's CDR3 is CSARTPSAGYTF. As DNA, the CDR3 is TGCAGCGCTCGGACCCCGAGCGCAGGCTACACCTTC.

As DNA, the CDR3 is TGTGCCTGGAGTGGCACAGGGGGCGGTGAAGCTTTCTTT. This sequence encodes CAWSGTGGGEAFF. The chain joins TRBV30 to TRBJ1-1; TRBD1 aligns across 9 bases. The CDR3 totals 13 residues. V lost 1 base to trimming and J lost 7 bases; unmatched junction nucleotides: 4. Germline V gene sequence: CDR1 GTSNPN, CDR2 SVGIG (reference sequence).

This clone has a handful of counts. The rearrangement uses TRBV27 and TRBJ1-1; 7 nucleotides match TRBD1. The CDR3 sequence is 12 residues long. The V gene end was trimmed by 3 bases and the J gene end by 10 bases; junction bases not matched to a gene: 5. Germline V gene data show CDR1 as MNHEY and CDR2 as SMNVEV (reference sequence). CDR3 nucleotide sequence: TGTGCCAGCAGTTTGCCAGGGGGTTCAGCTTTCTTT. Amino acids: CASSLPGGSAFF.

In the case of this clone: A read error is the likely source, as a far larger clone sits one nucleotide away. The chain links TRBV28 to TRBJ1-1; 7 bases are a match to TRBD1. Germline assignment: CDR1 MDHEN and CDR2 SYDVKM. The CDR3 spans 14 residues. V shed 4 bases, J shed 1 base, and the junction held 3 bases outside the gene matches. The CDR3 here is CASSSGTANTEAFF. The CDR3 bases are TGTGCCAGCAGTTCCGGGACAGCGAACACTGAAGCTTTCTTT.

The chain has TRBV7-9 and TRBJ2-1, with TRBD2 matching over 11 bases. Germline loops: CDR1 SEHNR, CDR2 FQNEAQ (reference sequence). V lost 5 bases and J lost 3; bases outside the gene matches: 3. This CDR3 region has 15 residues. The CDR3 DNA is TGTGCCAGCAGCGGCGGGACTAGCGGCTACAATGAGCAGTTCTTC. Translated, it gives CASSGGTSGYNEQFF.

The chain couples TRBV7-3 to TRBJ2-7; 9 bases are shared with TRBD2. There are 16 residues in the CDR3. Trimming at V came to 5 bases and at J to 1 base, leaving 9 bases not matched to a gene. Germline V lookup: CDR1 SGHTA, CDR2 FQGTGA. CDR3 nucleotides: TGTGCCAGCAGCCAACAAGCGGGGGGTGCTTCCTACGAGCAGTACTTC. This codes for CASSQQAGGASYEQYF. Together with reference TRBV7-3 and TRBJ2-7, the CDR3 gives the full variable domain: GAGVSQTPSNKVTEKGKYVELRCDPISGHTALYWYRQSLGQGPEFLIYFQGTGAADDSGLPNDRFFAVRPEGSVSTLKIQRTERGDSAVYLCASSQQAGGASYEQYFGPGTRLTVT.

V is TRBV10-3 and J is TRBJ2-3, with D perhaps given as TRBD1 or TRBD2 (5 bases each). Trimming cost V 8 bases and J 2 bases, with 11 bases left between them. CDR1 and CDR2 (germline): ENHRY, SYGVKD. This CDR3 comprises 13 residues. The CDR3 DNA is TGTGCCATCCTGGGACCGAACACAGATACGCAGTATTTT. Protein sequence: CAILGPNTDTQYF.

This sequence joins TRBV5-1 and TRBJ2-3; unclear D gene. Germline V lookup: CDR1 SGHRS, CDR2 YFSETQ. The CDR3 spans 15 residues. V lost 0 bases and J 2 bases, leaving 10 bases between the germline ends. CDR3 DNA sequence: TGCGCCAGCAGCTTGGACCCTCCGCCCACAGATACGCAGTATTTT. It codes for CASSLDPPPTDTQYF.

J is TRBJ2-2 and V is TRBV19; 12 bases match TRBD2. V was clipped by 10 bases and J by 6 bases; unmatched bases: 6. Germline loops: CDR1 LNHDA, CDR2 SQIVND (reference sequence). The CDR3 has 14 residues. CDR3 DNA sequence: TGTGCCACTCGGACTAGCGGGGTTTCCGGGGAGCTGTTTTTT. It specifies CATRTSGVSGELFF. The full variable domain, rest sourced from reference TRBV19 and TRBJ2-2, is DGGITQSPKYLFRKEGQNVTLSCEQNLNHDAMYWYRQDPGQGLRLIYYSQIVNDFQKGDIAEGYSVSREKKESFPLTVTSAQKNPTAFYLCATRTSGVSGELFFGEGSRLTVL.

A note on this clone: The same CDR3 is also encoded by other DNA sequences in this sample. The chain couples TRBV2 to TRBJ2-5; 8 positions agree with TRBD1. V lost 4 bases and J lost 1; bases outside the gene matches: 2. CDR1 and CDR2 (germline): SNHLY, FYNNEI. The CDR3 sequence is 14 residues long. Here the CDR3 reads CASSGTGFQETQYF. The DNA for the CDR3 is TGTGCCAGCAGTGGGACAGGGTTCCAAGAGACCCAGTACTTC.

The chain has TRBV30 and TRBJ1-1; tentative D call: TRBD1 (5 bases). Germline lookup yields CDR1 GTSNPN and CDR2 SVGIG (reference sequence). This CDR3 has 13 amino acids. V dropped 4 bases and J dropped 4 bases, with 13 bases sitting between them. The CDR3 sequence: CAWKSTGGTEAFF. The CDR3 DNA is TGTGCCTGGAAATCGACCGGGGGCACTGAAGCTTTCTTT.

This sequence joins TRBV7-9 and TRBJ2-7; D unresolved. Germline values: CDR1 SEHNR, CDR2 FQNEAQ (reference sequence). The CDR3 is 14 residues long. Between the trimmed V and J ends, which lost 2 bases and 5 bases, there was a span of 13 bases. CDR3 region: CASSLTAGKDEQYF. The CDR3 DNA sequence: TGTGCCAGCAGCTTAACTGCAGGAAAGGACGAGCAGTACTTC.

The V gene is TRBV19, the J gene TRBJ1-1; 7 nucleotides line up with TRBD1. The CDR3 has 16 amino acids. V shed 2 bases, J shed 1 base, and the junction held 7 bases outside the gene matches. Germline CDR1 LNHDA, CDR2 SQIVND (reference sequence). CDR3 loop: CASSIMGTASNTEAFF. The CDR3 nucleotides read TGTGCCAGTAGTATAATGGGGACAGCTTCGAACACTGAAGCTTTCTTT.

In its sample, this clone was seen a few times. The CDR3 sequence is CASSRGQTNEKLFF. The CDR3 bases are TGTGCCAGCAGCAGGGGACAAACTAATGAAAAACTGTTTTTT. The chain joins TRBV9 to TRBJ1-4; a weak D match, TRBD1 (6 bases). CDR1 is SGDLS and CDR2 is YYNGEE in the germline V gene. This CDR3 comprises 14 residues. Trimming took off 4 bases at V and 1 base at J, with 8 bases between the two ends.

The chain couples TRBV10-3 to TRBJ2-7; a possible D gene is TRBD1 (6 bases). Trimming took 3 bases from V and 3 from J, leaving 9 bases between them. CDR3 length equals 13 residues. The germline V gene encodes CDR1 ENHRY and CDR2 SYGVKD. CDR3 in DNA: TGTGCCATCAGTGACGGGACAAGCTACGAGCAGTACTTC. It is translated as CAISDGTSYEQYF.

The count of this clone is one. The DNA for the CDR3 is TGCAGCGTTGATGGGAATTTCAACTATGGCTACACCTTC. Translated, it gives CSVDGNFNYGYTF. V is TRBV29-1 and J is TRBJ1-2; the D is unclear. From germline, CDR1 is SQVTM and CDR2 ANQGSEA. CDR3 length: 13 amino acids. Trimming pared 3 bases from V and 2 bases from J, leaving 10 bases between.

The chain joins TRBV5-4 to TRBJ2-3; TRBD2 agrees at 7 bases. The CDR3 extends over 15 amino acids. CDR1 and CDR2 (germline): SGHNT, YYREEE (reference sequence). Trimming took 4 bases from V and 6 from J; bases not matched to a gene: 11. The CDR3 protein is CASSPGGFSRDTQYF. Here the CDR3 DNA reads TGTGCCAGCAGCCCGGGGGGATTTTCTCGTGATACGCAGTATTTT.